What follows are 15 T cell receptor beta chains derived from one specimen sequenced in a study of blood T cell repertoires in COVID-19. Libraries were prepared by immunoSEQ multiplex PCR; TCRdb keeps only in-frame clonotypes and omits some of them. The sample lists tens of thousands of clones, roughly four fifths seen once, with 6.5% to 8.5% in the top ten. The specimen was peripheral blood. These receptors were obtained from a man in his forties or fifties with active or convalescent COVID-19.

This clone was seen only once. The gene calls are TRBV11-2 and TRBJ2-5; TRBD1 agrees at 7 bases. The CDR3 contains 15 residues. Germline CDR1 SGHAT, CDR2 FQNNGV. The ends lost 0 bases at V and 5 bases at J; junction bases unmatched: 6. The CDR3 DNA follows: TGTGCCAGCAGCTTAGACCAGACAGGGACGGAGACCCAGTACTTC. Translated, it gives CASSLDQTGTETQYF.

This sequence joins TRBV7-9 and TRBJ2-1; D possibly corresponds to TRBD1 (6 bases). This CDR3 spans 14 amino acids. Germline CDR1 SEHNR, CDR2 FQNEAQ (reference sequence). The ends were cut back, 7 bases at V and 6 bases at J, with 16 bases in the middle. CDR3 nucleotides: TGTGCCAGCACTTCGCAGGGGCCCATCAATGAGCAGTTCTTC. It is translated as CASTSQGPINEQFF.

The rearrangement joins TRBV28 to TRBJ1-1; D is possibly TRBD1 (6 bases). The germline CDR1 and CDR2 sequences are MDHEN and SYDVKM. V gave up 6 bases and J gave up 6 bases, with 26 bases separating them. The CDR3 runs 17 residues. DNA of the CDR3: TGTGCCAGCAGCCCTAGGGGGAGGGGGTCCACAATCGCTGAAGCTTTCTTT. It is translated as CASSPRGRGSTIAEAFF.

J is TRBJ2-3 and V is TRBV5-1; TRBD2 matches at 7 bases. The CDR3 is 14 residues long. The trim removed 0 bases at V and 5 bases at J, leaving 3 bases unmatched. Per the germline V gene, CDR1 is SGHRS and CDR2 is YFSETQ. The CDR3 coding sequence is TGCGCCAGCAGCTTGGGAGGGGAGGGAGATACGCAGTATTTT. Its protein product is CASSLGGEGDTQYF. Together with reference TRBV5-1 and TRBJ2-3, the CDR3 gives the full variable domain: KAGVTQTPRYLIKTRGQQVTLSCSPISGHRSVSWYQQTPGQGLQFLFEYFSETQRNKGNFPGRFSGRQFSNSRSEMNVSTLELGDSALYLCASSLGGEGDTQYFGPGTRLTVL.

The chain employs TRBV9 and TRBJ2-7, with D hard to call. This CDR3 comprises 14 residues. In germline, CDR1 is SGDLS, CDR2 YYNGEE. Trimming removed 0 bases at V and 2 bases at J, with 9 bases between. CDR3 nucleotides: TGTGCCAGCAGCGTAGCTCCAGGCACCTACGAGCAGTACTTC. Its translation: CASSVAPGTYEQYF.

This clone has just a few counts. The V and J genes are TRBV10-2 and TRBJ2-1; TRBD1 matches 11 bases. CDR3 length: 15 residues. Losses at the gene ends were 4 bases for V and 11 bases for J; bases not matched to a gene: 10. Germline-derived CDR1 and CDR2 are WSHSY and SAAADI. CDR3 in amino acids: CASSAFGQGAIKQFF. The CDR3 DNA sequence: TGCGCCAGCAGTGCGTTTGGACAGGGGGCTATTAAGCAGTTCTTC.

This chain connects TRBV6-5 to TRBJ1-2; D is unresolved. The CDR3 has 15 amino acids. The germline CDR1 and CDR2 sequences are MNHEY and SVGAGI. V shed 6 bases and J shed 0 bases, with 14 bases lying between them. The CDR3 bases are TGTGCCAGCAGACTAGTACCCGGACCTAACTATGGCTACACCTTC. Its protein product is CASRLVPGPNYGYTF.

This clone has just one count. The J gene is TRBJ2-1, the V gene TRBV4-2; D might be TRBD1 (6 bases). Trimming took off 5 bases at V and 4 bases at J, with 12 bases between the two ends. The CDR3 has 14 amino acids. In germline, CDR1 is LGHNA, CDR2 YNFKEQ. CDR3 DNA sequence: TGTGCCAGCAGCAACCGGGACACTTACAATGAGCAGTTCTTC. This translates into CASSNRDTYNEQFF.

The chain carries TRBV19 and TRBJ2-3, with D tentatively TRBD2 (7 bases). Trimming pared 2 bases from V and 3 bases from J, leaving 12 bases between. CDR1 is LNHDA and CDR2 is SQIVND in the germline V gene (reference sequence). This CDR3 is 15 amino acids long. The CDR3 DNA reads TGTGCCAGTAGTATAATGGGGGGGCGGACAGATACGCAGTATTTT. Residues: CASSIMGGRTDTQYF.

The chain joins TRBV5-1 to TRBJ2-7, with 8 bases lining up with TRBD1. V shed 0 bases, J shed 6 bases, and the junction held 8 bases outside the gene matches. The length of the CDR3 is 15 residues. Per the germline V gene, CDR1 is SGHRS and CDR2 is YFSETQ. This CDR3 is CASSLEGRGRGEQYF. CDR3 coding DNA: TGCGCCAGCAGCTTGGAGGGCAGGGGGCGAGGCGAGCAGTACTTC.

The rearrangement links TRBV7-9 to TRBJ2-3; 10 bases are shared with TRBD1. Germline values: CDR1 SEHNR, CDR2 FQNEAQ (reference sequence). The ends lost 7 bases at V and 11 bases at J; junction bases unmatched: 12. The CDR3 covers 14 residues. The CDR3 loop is CASKTGTGVKKQYF. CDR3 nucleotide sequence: TGTGCCAGCAAAACCGGGACAGGGGTAAAAAAGCAGTATTTT.

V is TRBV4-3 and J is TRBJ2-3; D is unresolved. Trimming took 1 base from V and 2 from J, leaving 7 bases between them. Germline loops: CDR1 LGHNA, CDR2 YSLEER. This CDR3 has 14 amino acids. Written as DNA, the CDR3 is TGCGCCAGCAGCCAAGTATGGGCCACAGATACGCAGTATTTT. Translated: CASSQVWATDTQYF.

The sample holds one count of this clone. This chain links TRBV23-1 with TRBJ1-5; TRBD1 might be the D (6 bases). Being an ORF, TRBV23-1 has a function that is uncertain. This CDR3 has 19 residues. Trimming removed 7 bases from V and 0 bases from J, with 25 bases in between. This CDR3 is CASIAPRYREFYSNQPQHF. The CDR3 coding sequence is TGCGCCAGCATCGCGCCGAGGTACAGGGAGTTCTATAGCAATCAGCCCCAGCATTTT.

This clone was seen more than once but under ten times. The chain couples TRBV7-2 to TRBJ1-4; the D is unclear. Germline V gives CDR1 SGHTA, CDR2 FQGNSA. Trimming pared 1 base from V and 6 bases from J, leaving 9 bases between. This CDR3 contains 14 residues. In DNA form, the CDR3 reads TGTGCCAGCAGCTTAGTTAGTGGAGATGAAAAACTGTTTTTT. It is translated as CASSLVSGDEKLFF.

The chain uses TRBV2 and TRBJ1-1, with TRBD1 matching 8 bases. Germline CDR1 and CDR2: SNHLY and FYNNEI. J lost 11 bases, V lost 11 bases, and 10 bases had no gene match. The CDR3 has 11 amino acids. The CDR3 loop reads CAGGQARGAFF. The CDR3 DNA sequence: TGTGCCGGGGGACAGGCCCGCGGGGCTTTCTTT.